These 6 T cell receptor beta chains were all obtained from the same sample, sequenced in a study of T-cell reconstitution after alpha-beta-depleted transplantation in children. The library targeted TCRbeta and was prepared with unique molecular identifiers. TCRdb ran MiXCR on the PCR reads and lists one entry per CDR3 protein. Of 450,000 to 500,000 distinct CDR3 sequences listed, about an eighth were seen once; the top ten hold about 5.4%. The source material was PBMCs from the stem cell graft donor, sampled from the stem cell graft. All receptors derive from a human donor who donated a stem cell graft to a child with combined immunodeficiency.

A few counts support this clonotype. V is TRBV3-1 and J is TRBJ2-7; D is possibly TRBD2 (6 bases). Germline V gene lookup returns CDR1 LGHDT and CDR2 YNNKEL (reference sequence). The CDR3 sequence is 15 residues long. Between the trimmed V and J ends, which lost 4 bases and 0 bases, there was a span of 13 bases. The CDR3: CASSLGLQSSYEQYF. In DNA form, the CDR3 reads TGTGCCAGCAGCCTGGGACTCCAGAGCTCCTACGAGCAGTACTTC.

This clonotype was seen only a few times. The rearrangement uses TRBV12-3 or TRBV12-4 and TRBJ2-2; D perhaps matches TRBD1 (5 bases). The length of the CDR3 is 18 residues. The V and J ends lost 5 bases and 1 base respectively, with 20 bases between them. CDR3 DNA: TGTGCCAGCAGTCTGTTCCGAGGCCAGGGAAAGAACACCGGGGAGCTGTTTTTT. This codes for CASSLFRGQGKNTGELFF.

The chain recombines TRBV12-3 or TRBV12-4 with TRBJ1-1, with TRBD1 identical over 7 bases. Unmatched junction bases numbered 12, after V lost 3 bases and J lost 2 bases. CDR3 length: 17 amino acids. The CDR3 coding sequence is TGTGCCAGCAGTTTTCTCGTCACAGGGGCGGTCAACACTGAAGCTTTCTTT. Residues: CASSFLVTGAVNTEAFF.

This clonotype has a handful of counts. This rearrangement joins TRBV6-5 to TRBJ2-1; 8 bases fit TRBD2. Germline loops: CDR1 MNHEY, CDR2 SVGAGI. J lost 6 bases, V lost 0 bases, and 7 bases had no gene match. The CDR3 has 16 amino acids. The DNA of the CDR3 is TGTGCCAGCAGTTACTCTTCGGGGGGGGCAGGCAATGAGCAGTTCTTC. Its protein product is CASSYSSGGAGNEQFF.

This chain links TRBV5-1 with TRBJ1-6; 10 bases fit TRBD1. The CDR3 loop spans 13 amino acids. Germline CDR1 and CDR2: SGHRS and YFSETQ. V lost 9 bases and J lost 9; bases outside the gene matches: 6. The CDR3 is CATRWDRGSPLHF. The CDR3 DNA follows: TGCGCCACCAGGTGGGACAGGGGTTCACCCCTCCACTTT.

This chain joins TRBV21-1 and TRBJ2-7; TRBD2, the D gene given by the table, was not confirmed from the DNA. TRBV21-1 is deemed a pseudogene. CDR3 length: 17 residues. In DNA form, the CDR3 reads TGTGCCAGCAGTCTTATAGCGGGAGGGTTACCGCTGTACGAGCAGTACTTC. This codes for CASSLIAGGLPLYEQYF.